This record looks at one T cell receptor beta chain sequence and its context. This clone's antigen is unknown. No much larger clone is present one base from it, and per-base qualities are unavailable. Reading the germline V gene (reference sequence) gives CDR1 MNHEY and CDR2 SMNVEV. Here V drops 2 bases and J drops 3 bases, and the junction holds 3 bases not matched to any gene. Measured from the cysteine to the phenylalanine, the CDR3 is 14 residues long. The only DNA kept is the CDR3, 42 bases in frame from the first base. This record comes from a study of blood T cell repertoires in COVID-19 (dated by TCRdb to the early 2020s). For the wider study: Collaborator samples came from the United States, Italy and Spain and covered acute and convalescent phases of COVID-19. A freely available public database, intended as a resource for researchers studying the immune response to SARS-CoV-2, is where the repertoires were released. Samples came from the ongoing ImmuneRACE study (first 160 participants) plus 1,254 subjects from 6 global collaborators. Where HLA class I and class II types were available, the types were taken from metadata supplied by the sample provider, not from assay-based typing. Subjects who had been exposed to COVID-19, were actively infected with it, or had recovered from it provided the deeply sampled blood TCRbeta repertoires that made up the dataset. The material from the prospective study consisted of cDNA or gDNA derived from T cells, B-cell-depleted T cells, or PBMCs. The sample metadata nearly always contained a de-identified subject ID, COVID-19 status, age in years and sex.

Overall study outcomes, separate from this receptor: The amount of clinical and demographic metadata varied by source and participant and was provided uncurated.

Participants in the prospective study were enrolled through a virtual design, were aged about 18 to 100 years, and lived in fewer than 30 United States geographic areas. To assign participants to cohorts, the prospective study relied on clinical history that participants themselves reported in a screening survey and a study questionnaire. Each participant in the prospective study had whole blood, serum and a nasopharyngeal or oropharyngeal swab collected by mobile phlebotomists. Prospective study participants could optionally give additional blood draws and questionnaires over an approximately two-month period. Prospective study blood samples were shipped either frozen or at room temperature before DNA extraction. TCRbeta CDR3 regions were amplified from genomic DNA using the immunoSEQ Assay, a bias-controlled multiplex PCR. In the original analysis: The number of nucleated cells in each sample was estimated by amplification of reference gene primers within the assay. Sequence reads were collapsed and filtered to measure the absolute abundance of every unique TCRbeta CDR3 rearrangement. For each sample, productive Simpson clonality was calculated by taking the square root of Simpson's diversity index across productive rearrangements. The immuneACCESS repertoire file appears here via TCRdb, limited to in-frame rearrangements. These files lack a portion of the clones; in checked studies, under half of the deficit traces to unresolved V genes, and the cause of the others is not known. Clone size and the V and J calls come from that table; the DNA yielded D and trimming. The sample table shows about 400,000 clones, and roughly 87% are seen once. The ten largest make up more than 2% of the sample.

The source is a woman in her forties with acute COVID-19. In this chain, TRBV27 is recombined with TRBJ1-2; 7 middle bases align to TRBD1. The sample comprised PBMCs or T cells enriched from blood (not recorded which). The CDR3 corresponds to CASSLGRGDYGYTF. The nucleotides are TGTGCCAGCAGTTTAGGCAGGGGGGACTATGGCTACACCTTC.